This T cell receptor (beta chain) was recovered during a study of Tregs in tolerant kidney transplant recipients. The nonmyeloablative bone marrow transplants came from related graft donors, with transient mixed chimerism. The CDR3 spans 15 residues. V lost 2 bases to trimming and J lost 7 bases; unmatched junction nucleotides: 6. The germline V gene has CDR1 MNHEY and CDR2 SMNVEV (reference sequence). The repertoire was sequenced with immunoSEQ multiplex PCR; TCRdb's copy has only in-frame clones and lacks some. The sample yields about 50,000 clones, more than 70% seen once. The chain recombines TRBV27 with TRBJ1-5; 9 nucleotides line up with TRBD1. The clonotype originates from a human patient who received a combined kidney and bone marrow transplant. Some T cells may originate from the graft donor. The starting material was CD8+ T cells from blood (PBMCs), obtained 12 months after the transplant. The CDR3 loop is CASSLVTGGMQPQHF. In DNA form, the CDR3 reads TGTGCCAGCAGTTTAGTAACAGGGGGCATGCAGCCCCAGCATTTT.